Listed here are 16 T cell receptor beta chains from one sample, sequenced in a study of early stage breast cancer tumors. Some clones are missing from TCRdb's copy, which holds only in-frame ones; the method was immunoSEQ multiplex PCR. This table has about 1,900 clones, under 75% appearing once. Sequenced sample: normal breast tissue next to the tumor. The receptors were sampled from a person aged 35 to 50 with breast cancer.

The chain's CDR3 is CASSKDRGQGNEQFF. CDR3 nucleotides: TGTGCCAGCAGCAAAGACAGGGGCCAGGGGAATGAGCAGTTCTTC. This chain joins TRBV7-2 and TRBJ2-1; 8 bases match TRBD1. V was clipped by 5 bases and J by 7 bases; unmatched bases: 10. CDR1 and CDR2 from the germline V gene are SGHTA and FQGNSA. The CDR3 consists of 15 residues.

The V gene is TRBV2, the J gene TRBJ1-4; D unclear. This CDR3 has 14 residues. The germline CDR1 and CDR2 sequences are SNHLY and FYNNEI. V was clipped by 6 bases and J by 0 bases, with 8 bases between them. DNA of the CDR3: TGTGCCAGCAGACTAGCGTCAACTAATGAAAAACTGTTTTTT. Amino acids: CASRLASTNEKLFF.

The chain has TRBV29-1 and TRBJ2-7, with 13 nucleotides matching TRBD2. The CDR3 sequence is 14 residues long. The junction had 8 bases not matched to a gene; V was cut back by 6 bases and J by 6 bases. Germline V gene lookup returns CDR1 SQVTM and CDR2 ANQGSEA. This chain's CDR3 is CSVLQGLAGVEQYF. The CDR3 DNA follows: TGCAGCGTGCTCCAAGGACTAGCGGGAGTCGAGCAGTACTTC.

V gene TRBV7-2 combines with J gene TRBJ1-2, with 8 bases fitting TRBD1. CDR1 is SGHTA and CDR2 is FQGNSA in the germline V gene. CDR3 length: 14 residues. V gave up 4 bases and J gave up 4 bases; unmatched junction bases: 5. CDR3 residues: CASSWTGTSYGYTF. The CDR3 coding sequence is TGTGCCAGCAGCTGGACAGGGACGAGCTATGGCTACACCTTC.

This clone was recorded a few times. V is TRBV7-2 and J is TRBJ1-5; D is unclear. V gave up 3 bases and J gave up 6 bases, with 15 bases separating them. The CDR3 contains 15 residues. Germline assignment: CDR1 SGHTA and CDR2 FQGNSA. This chain's CDR3 is CASSLGYSEGQPQHF. DNA of the CDR3: TGTGCCAGCAGCTTGGGGTATTCAGAGGGTCAGCCCCAGCATTTT.

This rearrangement joins TRBV18 to TRBJ2-1; tentative D call: TRBD2 (6 bases). CDR1 and CDR2 (germline): KGHSH, LQKENI. With 2 bases removed from V and 4 bases from J, the gap between germline ends came to 6 bases. This CDR3 is 13 amino acids long. CDR3 nucleotides: TGTGCCAGCTCACCAGGGAGGTACAATGAGCAGTTCTTC. It encodes CASSPGRYNEQFF. Full variable domain (missing parts from reference TRBV18 and TRBJ2-1): NAGVMQNPRHLVRRRGQEARLRCSPMKGHSHVYWYRQLPEEGLKFMVYLQKENIIDESGMPKERFSAEFPKEGPSILRIQQVVRGDSAAYFCASSPGRYNEQFFGPGTRLTVL.

This clone is labeled large. The genes are TRBV7-9 and TRBJ2-5, with 11 nucleotides matching TRBD2. Looked up from germline, CDR1 is SEHNR and CDR2 is FQNEAQ (reference sequence). The V gene end was trimmed by 5 bases and the J gene end by 1 base; junction bases not matched to a gene: 6. This CDR3 contains 16 residues. DNA for the CDR3: TGTGCCAGCAGCCCAACTAGCGGGAGCTCCCAAGAGACCCAGTACTTC. Protein product: CASSPTSGSSQETQYF.

This chain joins TRBV12-2 and TRBJ2-1; the D segment call TRBD2 is taken from the table without a DNA check. TRBV12-2 is tagged as a pseudogene. The CDR3 has 16 amino acids. The CDR3: CASHPPGLASANEQFF. The CDR3 DNA is TGTGCAAGTCACCCCCCGGGACTAGCGTCCGCCAATGAGCAGTTCTTC.

The V gene is TRBV28, the J gene TRBJ1-5; 9 nucleotides line up with TRBD1. Losses at the gene ends were 5 bases for V and 7 bases for J; bases not matched to a gene: 6. Germline V gene sequence: CDR1 MDHEN, CDR2 SYDVKM. The CDR3 is 14 residues long. Here the CDR3 reads CASSQNRGQQPQHF. The DNA for the CDR3 is TGTGCCAGCAGTCAGAACAGGGGGCAACAGCCCCAGCATTTT.

CDR3 amino acids: CASSKGAGDTQYF. The CDR3 coding sequence is TGTGCCAGCAGCAAAGGAGCGGGAGATACGCAGTATTTT. The gene calls are TRBV21-1 and TRBJ2-3; the table names TRBD2, a call not compared with the DNA. TRBV21-1 is designated a pseudogene. This CDR3 region has 13 residues.

The V gene is TRBV10-3, the J gene TRBJ2-1, with 7 bases matching TRBD2. CDR3 size: 15 residues. V lost 5 bases, J lost 7 bases, and 11 bases stayed unmatched. Germline lookup yields CDR1 ENHRY and CDR2 SYGVKD. CDR3 in amino acids: CAISPGIAGENEQFF. The CDR3 DNA follows: TGTGCCATCAGTCCGGGGATAGCGGGTGAAAATGAGCAGTTCTTC.

The chain uses TRBV27 and TRBJ2-1; no firm D call. V was cut by 2 bases and J by 0 bases, with 8 bases left in between. This CDR3 is built from 15 residues. CDR1 MNHEY and CDR2 SMNVEV come from the germline V gene (reference sequence). CDR3 coding DNA: TGTGCCAGCAGTTTAGGGGTCGGCTCCTACAATGAGCAGTTCTTC. It yields the protein CASSLGVGSYNEQFF.

There are a few counts of this clone. The chain is built from TRBV10-3 and TRBJ2-1, with a weak D call TRBD1 (5 bases). The V end lost 4 bases, the J end lost 9 bases, and 16 bases lay between the germline ends. The CDR3 totals 14 residues. Germline CDR1 reads ENHRY; CDR2 reads SYGVKD. This CDR3 is CAISVNLGASEQFF. CDR3 nucleotide sequence: TGTGCCATCAGTGTAAATCTTGGGGCGAGTGAGCAGTTCTTC.

The chain links TRBV5-1 to TRBJ2-1, with 7 bases matching TRBD2. Losses at the gene ends were 1 base for V and 4 bases for J; bases not matched to a gene: 5. Per the germline V gene, CDR1 is SGHRS and CDR2 is YFSETQ. This CDR3 has 15 residues. CDR3 region: CASSLRSSGYNEQFF. CDR3 in DNA: TGCGCCAGCAGCTTGAGGTCTAGCGGATACAATGAGCAGTTCTTC.

The sample holds one count of this clone. This chain uses TRBV11-2 with TRBJ2-1; D possibly corresponds to TRBD2 (6 bases). V lost 2 bases and J 8 bases, leaving 16 bases between the germline ends. The CDR3 is 15 residues long. Germline V CDR1 and CDR2: SGHAT, FQNNGV. CDR3 DNA: TGTGCCAGCAGCTTACAGGGACTTGTACGCGATGAGCAGTTCTTC. Amino acid sequence: CASSLQGLVRDEQFF. The whole variable domain, remainder taken from reference TRBV11-2 and TRBJ2-1, is EAGVAQSPRYKIIEKRQSVAFWCNPISGHATLYWYQQILGQGPKLLIQFQNNGVVDDSQLPKDRFSAERLKGVDSTLKIQPAKLEDSAVYLCASSLQGLVRDEQFFGPGTRLTVL.

The chain carries TRBV5-1 and TRBJ2-2; D is uncertain. The germline gives CDR1 SGHRS, CDR2 YFSETQ. The CDR3 spans 14 residues. Trimming removed 3 bases at V and 4 bases at J, with 10 bases between. CDR3 sequence reads: CASSSETFTGELFF. In nucleotides, the CDR3 is TGCGCCAGCAGCTCAGAAACTTTCACCGGGGAGCTGTTTTTT.